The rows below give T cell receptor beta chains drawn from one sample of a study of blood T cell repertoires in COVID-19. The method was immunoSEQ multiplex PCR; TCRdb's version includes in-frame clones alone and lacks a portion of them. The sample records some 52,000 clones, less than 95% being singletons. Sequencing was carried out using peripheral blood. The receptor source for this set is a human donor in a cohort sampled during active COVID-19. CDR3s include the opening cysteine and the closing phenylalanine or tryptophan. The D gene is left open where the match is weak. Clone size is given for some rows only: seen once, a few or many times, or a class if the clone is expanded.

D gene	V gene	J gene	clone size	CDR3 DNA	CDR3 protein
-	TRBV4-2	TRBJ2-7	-	TGTGCCAGCAGCCAAGGGCCCCAGCAGTACTTC	CASSQGPQQYF
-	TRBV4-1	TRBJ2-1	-	TGCGCCAGCAGCCAGTCAGGGATGGCCTACAATGAGCAGTTCTTC	CASSQSGMAYNEQFF
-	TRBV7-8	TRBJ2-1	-	TGTGCCAGCAGCTCCTTTGAGCGGAGTTCCAATGAGCAGTTCTTC	CASSSFERSSNEQFF
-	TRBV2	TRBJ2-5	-	TGTGCCAGCAGTCCGACTCCGTGGGGCGAGACCCAGTACTTC	CASSPTPWGETQYF
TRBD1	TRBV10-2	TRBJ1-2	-	TGCGCCAGCACCGCCGGGACAGGGGCCTCTAACTATGGCTACACCTTC	CASTAGTGASNYGYTF
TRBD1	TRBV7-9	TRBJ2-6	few	TGTGCCAGCAGCCGACAGGGTTCTGGGGCCAACGTCCTGACTTTC	CASSRQGSGANVLTF
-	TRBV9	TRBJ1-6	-	TGTGCCAGCAGCCCCGGGACACTATACGCAAATTCACCCCTCCACTTT	CASSPGTLYANSPLHF
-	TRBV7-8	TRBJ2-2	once	TGTGCCAGCAGCTTGATACCCTCTCAGGGAAACACCGGGGAGCTGTTTTTT	CASSLIPSQGNTGELFF
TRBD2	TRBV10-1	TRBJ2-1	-	TGCGCCAATACTAGCGGGAGTAACAATGAGCAGTTCTTC	CANTSGSNNEQFF
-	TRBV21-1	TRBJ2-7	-	TGTGCCAGCAGCAGACGGGGACAGGGGAGGATTGACGAGCAGTACTTC	CASSRRGQGRIDEQYF
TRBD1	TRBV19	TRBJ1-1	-	TGTGCCAGTAAGACAGGGACCATTATGAACACTGAAGCTTTCTTT	CASKTGTIMNTEAFF
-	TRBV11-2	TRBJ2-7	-	TGTGCCAGCAGCCCCGCTCCAGAAACCTACGAGCAGTACTTC	CASSPAPETYEQYF
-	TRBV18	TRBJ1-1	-	TGTGCCAGCTCAGGGAGGGCATCGGACACTGAAGCTTTCTTT	CASSGRASDTEAFF
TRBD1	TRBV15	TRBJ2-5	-	TGTGCCACCAGGACCGGGACAGGGGGCTGGGAGACCCAGTACTTC	CATRTGTGGWETQYF
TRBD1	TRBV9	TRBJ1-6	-	TGTGCCAGCAGCGCCATATCCGGGACAGGTGGTTCACCCCTCCACTTT	CASSAISGTGGSPLHF
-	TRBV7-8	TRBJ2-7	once	TGTGCCAGCAGGGAAGGGGGCGCGGGAAGCTACGAGCAGTACTTC	CASREGGAGSYEQYF
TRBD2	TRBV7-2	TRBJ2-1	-	TGTGCCAGCAGCTTAAGCGGGGAACATGGCCTCTACAATGAGCAGTTCTTC	CASSLSGEHGLYNEQFF
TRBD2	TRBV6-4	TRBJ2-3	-	TGTGCCAGCAGTGACTCAGCGGGAGGGCCAGATACGCAGTATTTT	CASSDSAGGPDTQYF
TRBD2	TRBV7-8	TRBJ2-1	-	TGTGCCAGCAGCTTAACTAGCGGGAGGGCCGCTTACAATGAGCAGTTCTTC	CASSLTSGRAAYNEQFF
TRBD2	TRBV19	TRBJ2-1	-	TGTGCCAGTAGTACCCGGGGGGGAGGAGGAGGCAATGAGCAGTTCTTC	CASSTRGGGGGNEQFF
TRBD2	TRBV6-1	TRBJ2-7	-	TGTGCCAGCAGTGAAAGGACTAGCGGGATATACGAGCAGTACTTC	CASSERTSGIYEQYF
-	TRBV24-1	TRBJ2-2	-	TGTGCCACCAGTGATGAAGGACAGCCCACCGGGGAGCTGTTTTTT	CATSDEGQPTGELFF
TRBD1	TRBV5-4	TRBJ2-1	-	TGTGCCAGCAGCCCCGGGACAGGGGTTAGAGGAGATGAGCAGTTCTTC	CASSPGTGVRGDEQFF
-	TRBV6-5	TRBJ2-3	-	TGTGCCAGCAGTTACTCATTATCTAGCACAGATACGCAGTATTTT	CASSYSLSSTDTQYF
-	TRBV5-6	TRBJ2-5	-	TGTGCCAGCAGTCCGGAGAGAGAGACCCAGTACTTC	CASSPERETQYF
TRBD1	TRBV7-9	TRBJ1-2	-	TGTGCCAGCAGCTCGGGACAGGCCGGGAACTATGGCTACACCTTC	CASSSGQAGNYGYTF
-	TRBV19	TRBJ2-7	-	TGTGCCAGTAGTATAGGGGGCGGAGTAAGCTCCTACGAGCAGTACTTC	CASSIGGGVSSYEQYF
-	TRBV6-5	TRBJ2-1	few	TGTGCCAGTCGCCGACCAGGATACAATGAGCAGTTCTTC	CASRRPGYNEQFF
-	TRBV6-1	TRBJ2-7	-	TGTGCCAGCAGTGAGTACTACGAGCAGTACTTC	CASSEYYEQYF
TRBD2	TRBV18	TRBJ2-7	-	TGTGCCAGCTCACCTCAAGCGGGAGTAGTGTCAGAGCAGTACTTC	CASSPQAGVVSEQYF
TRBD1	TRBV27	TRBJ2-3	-	TGTGCCAGCAGTGGACCCTTAGACAGGGGGCGAATAGATACGCAGTATTTT	CASSGPLDRGRIDTQYF
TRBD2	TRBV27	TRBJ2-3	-	TGTGCCAGCAGTTATTATGTGCGAGCGGGAGGGAGCACAGATACGCAGTATTTT	CASSYYVRAGGSTDTQYF
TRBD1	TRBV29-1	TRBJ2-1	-	TGCAGCACAGAGGGACAGGTCTACAATGAGCAGTTCTTC	CSTEGQVYNEQFF
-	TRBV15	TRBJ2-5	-	TGTGCCACCAGCAGAGATCGGTTGGCCAGGGAGACCCAGTACTTC	CATSRDRLARETQYF
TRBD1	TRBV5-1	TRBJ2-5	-	TGCGCCAGCAGCTCCGGACAGGTACAAGAGACCCAGTACTTC	CASSSGQVQETQYF
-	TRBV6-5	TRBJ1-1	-	TGTGCCAGCCACCTGACAGGCTACACTGAAGCTTTCTTT	CASHLTGYTEAFF
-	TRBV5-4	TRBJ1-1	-	TGTGCCAGCAGCCCACGGGACACCAACACTGAAGCTTTCTTT	CASSPRDTNTEAFF
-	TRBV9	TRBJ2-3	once	TGTGCCAGCAGCGTAGAAGCGCTTCCTGATACGCAGTATTTT	CASSVEALPDTQYF
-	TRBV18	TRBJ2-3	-	TGTGCCAGCTCGGCTGGGACTTTGGATACGCAGTATTTT	CASSAGTLDTQYF
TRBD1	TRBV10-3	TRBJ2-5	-	TGTGCCATCAGTGAGTTTGCGGGACAGGCCCAAGAGACCCAGTACTTC	CAISEFAGQAQETQYF
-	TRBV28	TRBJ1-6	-	TGTGCCAGCAGTTTTCGGGGCTCCTATAATTCACCCCTCCACTTT	CASSFRGSYNSPLHF
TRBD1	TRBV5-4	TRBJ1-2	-	TGTGCCAGCAGCTTAGCTGCGACAGGGAAGGTTTTATTTGGCTACACCTTC	CASSLAATGKVLFGYTF
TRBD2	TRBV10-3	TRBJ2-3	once	TGTGCCATCAGTGGAGCGGGAGGCGGGGCAGATACGCAGTATTTT	CAISGAGGGADTQYF
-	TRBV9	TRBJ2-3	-	TGTGCCAGCAGCGTTTCAGGTTCAGATACGCAGTATTTT	CASSVSGSDTQYF
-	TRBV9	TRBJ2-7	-	TGTGCCAGCAGCCAAAGTGGGGGGGCGGGTGAGCAGTACTTC	CASSQSGGAGEQYF
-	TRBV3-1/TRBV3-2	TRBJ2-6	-	TGTGCCAGCAGCCAAGATGAGGGGGTTGCTGGGGCCAACGTCCTGACTTTC	CASSQDEGVAGANVLTF
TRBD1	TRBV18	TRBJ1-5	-	TGTGCCAGCTCACCTTCTATAGGTCGACAGGGTAGCAATCAGCCCCAGCATTTT	CASSPSIGRQGSNQPQHF
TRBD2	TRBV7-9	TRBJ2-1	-	TGTGCCAGCAGCCCCTCTTTAGCGGGATATCGGAGTGAGCAGTTCTTC	CASSPSLAGYRSEQFF
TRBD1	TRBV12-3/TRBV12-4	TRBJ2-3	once	TGTGCCAGCAGCATACAGGGGTATACGCAGTATTTT	CASSIQGYTQYF
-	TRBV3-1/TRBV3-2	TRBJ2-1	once	TGTGCCAGCAGCCAAGAGGCAGGGCGAGAGCAGTTCTTC	CASSQEAGREQFF
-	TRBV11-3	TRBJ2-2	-	TGTGCCAGCAGTTTATATCCGAACACCGGGGAGCTGTTTTTT	CASSLYPNTGELFF
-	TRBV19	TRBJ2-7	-	TGTGCCAGTAGTACGGCGGGGAGACAGGGTCCGTACGAGCAGTACTTC	CASSTAGRQGPYEQYF
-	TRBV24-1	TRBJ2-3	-	TGTGCCACCAGTGACCCCTCGACAACGACAGATACGCAGTATTTT	CATSDPSTTTDTQYF